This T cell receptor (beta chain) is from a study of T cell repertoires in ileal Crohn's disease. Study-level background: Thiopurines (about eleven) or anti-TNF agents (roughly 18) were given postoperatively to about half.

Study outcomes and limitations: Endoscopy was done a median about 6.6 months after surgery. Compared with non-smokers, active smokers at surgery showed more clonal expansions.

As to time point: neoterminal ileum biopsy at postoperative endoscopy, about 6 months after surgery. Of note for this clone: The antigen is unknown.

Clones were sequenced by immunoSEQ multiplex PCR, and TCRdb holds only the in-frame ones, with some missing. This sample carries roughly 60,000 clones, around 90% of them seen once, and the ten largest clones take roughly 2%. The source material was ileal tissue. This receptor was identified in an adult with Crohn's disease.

The CDR3 sequence is CASSKEGNRRGEKLFF. The CDR3 DNA is TGTGCCAGCAGCAAAGAAGGTAACAGAAGGGGGGAAAAACTGTTTTTT. This chain links TRBV21-1 with TRBJ1-4; the table's D call, TRBD1, was not checked against the DNA. TRBV21-1 is termed a pseudogene. CDR3 size: 16 residues.